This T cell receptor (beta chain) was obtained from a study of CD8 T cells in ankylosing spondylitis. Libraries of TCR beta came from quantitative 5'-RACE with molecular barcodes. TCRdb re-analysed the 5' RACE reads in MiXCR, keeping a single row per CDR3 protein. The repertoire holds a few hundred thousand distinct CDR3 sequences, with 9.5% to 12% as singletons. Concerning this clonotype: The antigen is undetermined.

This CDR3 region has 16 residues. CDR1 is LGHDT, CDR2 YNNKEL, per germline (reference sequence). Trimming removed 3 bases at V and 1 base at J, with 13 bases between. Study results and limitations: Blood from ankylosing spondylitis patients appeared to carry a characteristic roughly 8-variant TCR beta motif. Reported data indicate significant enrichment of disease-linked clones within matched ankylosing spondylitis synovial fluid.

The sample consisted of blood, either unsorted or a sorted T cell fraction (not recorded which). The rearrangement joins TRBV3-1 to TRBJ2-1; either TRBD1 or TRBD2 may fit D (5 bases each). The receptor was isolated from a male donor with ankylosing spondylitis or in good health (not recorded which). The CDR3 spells CASSQQGVRSYNEQFF. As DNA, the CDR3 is TGTGCCAGCAGCCAGCAGGGAGTTCGGTCCTACAATGAGCAGTTCTTC.